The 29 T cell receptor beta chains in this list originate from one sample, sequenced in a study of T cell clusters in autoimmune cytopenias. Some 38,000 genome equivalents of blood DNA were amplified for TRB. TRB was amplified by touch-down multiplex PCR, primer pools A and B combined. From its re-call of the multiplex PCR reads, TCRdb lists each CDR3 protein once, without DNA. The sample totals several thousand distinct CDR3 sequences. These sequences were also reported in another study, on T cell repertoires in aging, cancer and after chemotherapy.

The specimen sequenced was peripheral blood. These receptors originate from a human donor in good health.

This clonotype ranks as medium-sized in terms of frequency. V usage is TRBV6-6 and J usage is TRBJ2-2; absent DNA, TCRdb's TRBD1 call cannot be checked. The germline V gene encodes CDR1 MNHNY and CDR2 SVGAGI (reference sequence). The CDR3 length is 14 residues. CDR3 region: CASSYRDSTGELFF.

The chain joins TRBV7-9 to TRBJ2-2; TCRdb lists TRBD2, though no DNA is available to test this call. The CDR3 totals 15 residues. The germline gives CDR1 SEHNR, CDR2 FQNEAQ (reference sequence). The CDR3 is CASMGLAGNTGELFF.

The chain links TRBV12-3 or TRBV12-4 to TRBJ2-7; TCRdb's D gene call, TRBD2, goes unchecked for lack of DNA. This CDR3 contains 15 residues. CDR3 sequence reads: CASRDRLAGGVEQYF.

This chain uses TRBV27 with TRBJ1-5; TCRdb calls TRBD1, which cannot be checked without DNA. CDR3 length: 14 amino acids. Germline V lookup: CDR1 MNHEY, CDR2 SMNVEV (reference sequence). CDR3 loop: CASSLGLPYQPQHF.

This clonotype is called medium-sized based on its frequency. The CDR3 region is CAWSAYSNSPLHF. The chain has TRBV30 and TRBJ1-6. The CDR3 runs to 13 residues. CDR1 is GTSNPN and CDR2 is SVGIG in the germline V gene (reference sequence).

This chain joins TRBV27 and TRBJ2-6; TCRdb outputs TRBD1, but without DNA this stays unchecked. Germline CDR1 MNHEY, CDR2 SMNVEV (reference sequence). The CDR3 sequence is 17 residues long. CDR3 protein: CASSLRRGQGGANVLTF.

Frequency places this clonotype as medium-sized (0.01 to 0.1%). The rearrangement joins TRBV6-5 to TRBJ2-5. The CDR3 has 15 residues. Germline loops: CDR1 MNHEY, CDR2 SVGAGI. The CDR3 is CASSYSGSSQETQYF.

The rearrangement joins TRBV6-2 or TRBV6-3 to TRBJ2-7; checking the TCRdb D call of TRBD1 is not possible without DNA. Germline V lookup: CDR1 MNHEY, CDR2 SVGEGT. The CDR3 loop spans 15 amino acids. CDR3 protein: CASSFIVTGAYEQYF.

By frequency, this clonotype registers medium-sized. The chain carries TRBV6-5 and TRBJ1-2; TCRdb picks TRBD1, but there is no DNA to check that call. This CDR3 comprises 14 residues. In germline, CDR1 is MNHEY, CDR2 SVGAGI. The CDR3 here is CASSHGQKLYGYTF.

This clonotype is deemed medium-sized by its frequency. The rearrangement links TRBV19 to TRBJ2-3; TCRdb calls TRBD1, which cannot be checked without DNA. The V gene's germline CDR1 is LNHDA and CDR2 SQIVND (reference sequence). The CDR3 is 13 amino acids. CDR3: CASRIRDGDTQYF.

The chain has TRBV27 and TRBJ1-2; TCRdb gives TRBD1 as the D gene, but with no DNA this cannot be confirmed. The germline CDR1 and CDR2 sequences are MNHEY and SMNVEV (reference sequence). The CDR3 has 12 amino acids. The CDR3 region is CASSSQGYGYTF.

The CDR3 here is CATSQGKTGELFF. This chain joins TRBV24-1 and TRBJ2-2; no DNA is available, so the TRBD1 call from TCRdb remains unchecked. This CDR3 contains 13 residues. Germline lookup yields CDR1 KGHDR and CDR2 SFDVKD.

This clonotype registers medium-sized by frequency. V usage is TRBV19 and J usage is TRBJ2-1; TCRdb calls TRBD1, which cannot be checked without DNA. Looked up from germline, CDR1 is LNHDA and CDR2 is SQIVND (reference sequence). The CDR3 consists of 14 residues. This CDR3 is CASSMNRGNNEQFF.

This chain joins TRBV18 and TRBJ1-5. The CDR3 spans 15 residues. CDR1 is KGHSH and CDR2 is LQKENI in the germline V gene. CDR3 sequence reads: CASSPPGQAGQPQHF.

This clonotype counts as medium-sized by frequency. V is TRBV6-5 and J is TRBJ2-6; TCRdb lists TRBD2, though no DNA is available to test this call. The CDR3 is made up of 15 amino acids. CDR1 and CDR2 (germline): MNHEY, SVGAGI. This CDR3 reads CASRVARAGANVLTF.

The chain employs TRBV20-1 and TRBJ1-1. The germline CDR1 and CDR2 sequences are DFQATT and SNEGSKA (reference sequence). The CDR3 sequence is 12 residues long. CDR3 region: CRAVWGNTEAFF.

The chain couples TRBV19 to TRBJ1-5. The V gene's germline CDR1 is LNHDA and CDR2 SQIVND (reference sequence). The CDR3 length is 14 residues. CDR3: CASSIGQLNQPQHF.

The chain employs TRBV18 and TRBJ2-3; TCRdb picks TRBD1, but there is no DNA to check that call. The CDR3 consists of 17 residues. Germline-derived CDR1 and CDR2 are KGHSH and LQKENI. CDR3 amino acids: CASSPPSPGASTDTQYF.

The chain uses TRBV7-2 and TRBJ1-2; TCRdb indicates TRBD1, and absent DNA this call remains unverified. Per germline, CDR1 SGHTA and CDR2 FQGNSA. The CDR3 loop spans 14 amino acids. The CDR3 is CASSPGQGFNGYTF.

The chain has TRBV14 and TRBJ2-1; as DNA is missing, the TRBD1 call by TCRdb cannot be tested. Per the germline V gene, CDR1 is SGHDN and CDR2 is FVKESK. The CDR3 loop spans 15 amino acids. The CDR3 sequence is CASSQGQGGYNEQFF.

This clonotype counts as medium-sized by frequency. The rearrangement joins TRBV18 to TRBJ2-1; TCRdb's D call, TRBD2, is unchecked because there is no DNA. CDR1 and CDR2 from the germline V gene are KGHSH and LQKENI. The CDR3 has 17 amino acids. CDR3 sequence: CASSPQVLAGGQAEQFF.

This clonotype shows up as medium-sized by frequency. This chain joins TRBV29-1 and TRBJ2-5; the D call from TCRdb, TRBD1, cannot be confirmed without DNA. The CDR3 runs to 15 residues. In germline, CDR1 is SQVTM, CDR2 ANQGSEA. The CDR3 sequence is CSVGQGAGAGETQYF.

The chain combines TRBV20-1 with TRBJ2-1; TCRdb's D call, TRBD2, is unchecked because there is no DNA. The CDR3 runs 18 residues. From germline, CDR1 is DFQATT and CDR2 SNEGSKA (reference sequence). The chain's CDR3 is CSASELAGWRVLYNEQFF.

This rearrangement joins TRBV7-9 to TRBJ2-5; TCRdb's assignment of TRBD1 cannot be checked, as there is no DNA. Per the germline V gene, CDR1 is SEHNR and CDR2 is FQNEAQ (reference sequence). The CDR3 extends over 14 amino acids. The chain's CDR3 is CASSPPAAPETQYF.

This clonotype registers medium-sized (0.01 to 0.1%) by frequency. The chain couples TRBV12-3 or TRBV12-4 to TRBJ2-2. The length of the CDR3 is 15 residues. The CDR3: CASSLDVMNTGELFF.

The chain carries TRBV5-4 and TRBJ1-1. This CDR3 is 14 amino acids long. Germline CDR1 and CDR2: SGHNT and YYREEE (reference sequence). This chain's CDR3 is CASSPQAMNTEAFF.

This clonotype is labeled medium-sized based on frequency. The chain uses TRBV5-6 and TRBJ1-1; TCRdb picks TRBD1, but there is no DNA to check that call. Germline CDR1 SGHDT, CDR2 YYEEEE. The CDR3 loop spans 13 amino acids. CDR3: CASSQGWGAEAFF.

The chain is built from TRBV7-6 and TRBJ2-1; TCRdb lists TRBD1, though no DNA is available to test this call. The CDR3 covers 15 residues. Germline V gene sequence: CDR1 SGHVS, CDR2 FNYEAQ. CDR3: CASSPEGESYNEQFF.

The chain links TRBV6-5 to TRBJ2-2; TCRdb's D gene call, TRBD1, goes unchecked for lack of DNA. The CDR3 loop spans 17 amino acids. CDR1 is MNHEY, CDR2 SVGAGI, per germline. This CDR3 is CASTKRRGSGDTGELFF.